This T cell receptor beta chain is drawn from a study of shared clonotypes between healthy human individuals (dated by TCRdb to 2020 to 2022). For the wider study: A few men and a couple of women, aged 18 to 49 years, made up the cohort. For each donor, CD4 naive and CD4 memory were each given three plates, CD8 naive was given two plates, and CD8 memory was given one plate. To estimate repertoire size and how much clonotype sharing occurs between individuals, the study deeply sequenced the blood TCR repertoires of roughly 5 healthy adults. Different laboratories and diverse techniques were used to prepare libraries and sequence TCR repertoires, to increase sequencing depth and limit assay-specific biases. Leukapheresis yielded between about 0.94 and 9.5 billion PBMCs per donor.

Results the study describes overall, beyond this receptor: Naive subsets generally had larger estimated clonotype richness than memory subsets did. Sampling was restricted to blood, and TCR repertoires in tissue are likely to differ from TCR repertoires in blood. Pairwise subsampling indicated that sequencing depth was expected to affect the degree of clonotype sharing among donors. Incomplete sequencing was indicated by rarefaction of sorted-subset datasets, despite the large sequencing depth. Because the study included only a small number of donors, the genetic and exposure-history diversity represented was limited. Compared with non-shared clonotypes, clonotypes shared by all four sorted-subset donors had higher generation probabilities. When a few donors were compared, the shared fraction of clonotypes was 5% to 6.5% for naive CD4, approximately 3.5% for naive CD8, 2.3% for memory CD4, and under 0.5% for memory CD8.

Using the deep immunoSEQ assay, TCR CDR3 regions were amplified from genomic DNA by multiplex PCR. Extracted genomic DNA from each cell subset was spread evenly across all wells of several immunoSEQ 96-well plates, with each plate serving as a replicate. For sorted subsets, each replicate PCR was loaded with roughly 190 ng genomic DNA, equivalent to 25,000 to 30,000 T cell genomes. The purified libraries were quantified using a Qubit 3.0 fluorometer, sized with a Bioanalyzer 2100, and then quantified again using the KAPA Library Quantification kit. Each immunoSEQ 96-well plate was sequenced on its own single-read 150-cycle Illumina NextSeq 550 flow cell. The study's processing was this. Because only junctional sequences without quality scores were contained in the immunoSEQ output, filtering matching that applied to full-length reads could not be performed. To assign V/J genes and CDR3, sequences were annotated against IMGT germline references using PyIR, a Python wrapper for IgBLAST v1.9. Reads were removed for weak V/J assignments (E-value above 1e-6), missing CDR3, stop codons, out-of-frame junctions, or ambiguous translated residues. A V3J clonotype was defined by an identical inferred V gene, J gene, and CDR3 amino acid sequence. Percentage overlap between repertoires was calculated by dividing the number of shared unique clonotypes by the size of the smaller repertoire. RTK rarefaction, the Chao1 estimator, and Recon v2.1 estimates of unobserved clonotypes were used to assess repertoire richness. Generation probabilities were computed with OLGA for all TCRbeta clonotypes obtained by the gDNA method from four donors. This is the immuneACCESS table as TCRdb keeps it, with only in-frame sequences that have V and J called. A part of the clones is gone; compared with another copy, unresolved V genes explain less than half, and the rest is unexplained. V and J calls and clone size come straight from that table; D and trimming were deduced from the DNA. The sample table records fewer than 1.8 million clones; roughly 98.5% of these occur just once. The top ten clonotypes cover 0.3% to 0.45% of the sample.

The donors were healthy, HIV-negative adults who had no recently reported acute infections or vaccinations. Every donor was a Caucasian adult living in Nashville, Tennessee, USA. CD4+ T cells were enriched by magnetic negative selection; naive cells were then positively selected on CD45RA, and the negative fraction formed the memory subset. Blood was collected by leukapheresis, and PBMCs were isolated by Ficoll-Histopaque density gradient centrifugation and then cryopreserved in liquid nitrogen vapor phase. Purity and quantity of every magnetically sorted T cell population were checked by analytical flow cytometry. Genomic DNA was isolated from every sorted fraction and measured by UV absorbance on a Nanodrop 2000c. As encoded in the germline V gene, CDR1 is SGHRS while CDR2 is YFSETQ. The junction shows trimming of 1 base on V and 5 bases on J, plus 13 bases between the germline ends. From cysteine to phenylalanine, the CDR3 is 15 amino acids long. The sequence is cut down to CDR3 DNA, 45 bases in frame from base 1.

Remarks on this clone: Its antigen is still unknown. Base-call qualities are not available, and no considerably larger clone is one nucleotide away.

The TCR comes from a man aged 30 to 39 in good health. The chain couples TRBV5-1 to TRBJ1-5; the D segment cannot be called with confidence. Sequencing input: naive CD4+ T cells sorted from blood. The intended sense of this specimen's cell subset or site label: CD45RA+ positively selected. The DNA sequence reads TGCGCCAGCAGCTTGTTCAGATTAGAGGATCAGCCCCAGCATTTT. Its protein is CASSLFRLEDQPQHF.